The 15 T cell receptor beta chains listed next were all sequenced from one sample in a study of preoperative IRX-2 immunotherapy in early breast cancer (dated by TCRdb to about 2019). Libraries were prepared through the immunoSEQ multiplex PCR assay. The source is immuneACCESS, and TCRdb retained only in-frame sequences with V and J called. Part of the clones is not carried over; for the studies checked, unresolved V genes explain less than half of this, and the remainder is unexplained. In all, the sample holds tens of thousands of clones, and 90% to 95% of those were seen once. Roughly 6.7% of the sample lies in the top ten. This specimen's treatment or condition label, per the study, means: preoperative locoregional IRX-2 cytokine immunotherapy. Specimen collection occurred from a patient treated with IRX-2 immunotherapy. Receptors originate from a human donor with breast cancer.

The J gene is TRBJ1-5, the V gene TRBV9; tentative D call: TRBD1 (5 bases). This CDR3 has 15 residues. V shed 3 bases and J shed 0 bases, with 10 bases lying between them. CDR1 is SGDLS, CDR2 YYNGEE, per germline. CDR3 sequence (DNA): TGTGCCAGCAGCGCTAGGGGTGATAGCAATCAGCCCCAGCATTTT. Its protein is CASSARGDSNQPQHF.

The rearrangement links TRBV4-3 to TRBJ2-7; 7 nucleotides line up with TRBD2. V shed 4 bases and J 2 bases; nucleotides not matched to a gene: 8. Germline CDR1 reads LGHNA; CDR2 reads YSLEER. The CDR3 covers 15 residues. CDR3 loop: CASSRTSAGTYEQYF. Here the CDR3 DNA reads TGCGCCAGCAGCCGAACTTCAGCGGGAACCTACGAGCAGTACTTC.

This clone came up once. The chain recombines TRBV15 with TRBJ1-1; D ambiguous. V was cut by 0 bases and J by 4 bases, with 12 bases left in between. This CDR3 comprises 15 residues. The germline V gene has CDR1 LNHNV and CDR2 YYDKDF (reference sequence). This CDR3 reads CATSRDVGQATEAFF. The CDR3 bases are TGTGCCACCAGCAGAGATGTGGGCCAGGCCACTGAAGCTTTCTTT. The entire variable domain, with the rest obtained from reference TRBV15 and TRBJ1-1, is as follows: DAMVIQNPRYQVTQFGKPVTLSCSQTLNHNVMYWYQQKSSQAPKLLFHYYDKDFNNEADTPDNFQSRRPNTSFCFLDIRSPGLGDTAMYLCATSRDVGQATEAFFGQGTRLTVV.

V is TRBV30 and J is TRBJ1-3; the D is unclear. Trimming took off 2 bases at V and 8 bases at J, with 16 bases between the two ends. The CDR3 sequence is 14 residues long. Germline V lookup: CDR1 GTSNPN, CDR2 SVGIG (reference sequence). This chain's CDR3 is CAWSRLEGRDTIYF. The CDR3 DNA reads as TGTGCCTGGAGTAGGTTGGAGGGTCGGGACACCATATATTTT.

The J gene is TRBJ2-7, the V gene TRBV6-5, with TRBD2 matching 10 bases. The CDR3 has 15 amino acids. Germline CDR1 reads MNHEY; CDR2 reads SVGAGI. V lost 6 bases to trimming and J lost 4 bases; unmatched junction nucleotides: 9. The CDR3 nucleotides are TGTGCCAGCAGGTCTGGAGCGGGAGGGCCTTACGAGCAGTACTTC. This encodes CASRSGAGGPYEQYF.

CDR3 loop: CASSFRTDPADTQYF. The CDR3 coding sequence is TGTGCCAGCAGCTTTCGGACAGACCCTGCAGATACGCAGTATTTT. V and J are TRBV7-8 and TRBJ2-3, with TRBD1 as a possible D gene (6 bases). Germline assignment: CDR1 SGHVS and CDR2 FQNEAQ. This CDR3 spans 15 amino acids. V was trimmed by 3 bases and J by 4 bases, leaving 14 bases between them.

The rearrangement links TRBV29-1 to TRBJ2-7, with TRBD1 identical over 8 bases. Germline loops: CDR1 SQVTM, CDR2 ANQGSEA. After removal of 4 bases from V and 1 base from J, the junction contained 3 bases not matched to a gene. This CDR3 contains 13 residues. The CDR3 nucleotides are TGCAGCGTTGCGGGGACAGGATCCTACGAGCAGTACTTC. This encodes CSVAGTGSYEQYF.

The chain couples TRBV29-1 to TRBJ2-5, with D perhaps TRBD1 (7 bases). From germline, CDR1 is SQVTM and CDR2 ANQGSEA. V gave up 6 bases and J gave up 2 bases, with 13 bases separating them. The CDR3 extends over 13 amino acids. CDR3 nucleotides: TGCAGCGTCGGGGGACAGCATCAAGAGACCCAGTACTTC. It encodes CSVGGQHQETQYF. The full variable domain, its missing parts supplied by reference TRBV29-1 and TRBJ2-5, is SAVISQKPSRDICQRGTSLTIQCQVDSQVTMMFWYRQQPGQSLTLIATANQGSEATYESGFVIDKFPISRPNLTFSTLTVSNMSPEDSSIYLCSVGGQHQETQYFGPGTRLLVL.

The gene calls are TRBV13 and TRBJ1-6; 10 nucleotides match TRBD1. Per germline, CDR1 PRHDT and CDR2 FYEKMQ (reference sequence). The V gene end was trimmed by 3 bases and the J gene end by 10 bases; junction bases not matched to a gene: 3. This CDR3 spans 14 amino acids. The DNA of the CDR3 is TGTGCCAGCAGCTTCGGGGACAGGGGATCACCCCTCCACTTT. This gives the protein CASSFGDRGSPLHF.

The chain joins TRBV19 to TRBJ1-1; D not certain. The germline V gene encodes CDR1 LNHDA and CDR2 SQIVND (reference sequence). The CDR3 is 14 residues long. V was pared by 3 bases and J by 8 bases, with 16 bases between. The CDR3 DNA sequence: TGTGCCAGTAGTATTAAGGTAAGGGATACCGAAGCTTTCTTT. It codes for CASSIKVRDTEAFF.

The genes are TRBV9 and TRBJ2-1, with TRBD2 matching 10 bases. The CDR3 contains 17 residues. CDR1 SGDLS and CDR2 YYNGEE come from the germline V gene. Losses at the gene ends were 4 bases for V and 7 bases for J; bases not matched to a gene: 14. The CDR3 is CASSTHPASGSNNEQFF. The CDR3 region has the DNA TGTGCCAGCAGCACACACCCCGCTAGCGGGAGTAATAATGAGCAGTTCTTC.

V usage is TRBV9 and J usage is TRBJ2-3, with D unresolved. The germline gives CDR1 SGDLS, CDR2 YYNGEE. This CDR3 region has 15 residues. V was clipped by 0 bases and J by 0 bases, with 8 bases between them. The CDR3 loop is CASSVVELSTDTQYF. DNA of the CDR3: TGTGCCAGCAGCGTAGTGGAGCTCAGCACAGATACGCAGTATTTT.

The rearrangement joins TRBV5-5 to TRBJ2-2; TRBD1 aligns across 9 bases. This CDR3 comprises 16 residues. With V trimmed by 0 bases and J by 6 bases, 6 bases remained unmatched. CDR1 and CDR2 (germline): SGHKS, YYEKEE (reference sequence). CDR3 sequence: CASSLGGQGIAGELFF. The CDR3, as DNA: TGTGCCAGCAGCTTGGGCGGACAGGGGATCGCCGGGGAGCTGTTTTTT.

The rearrangement links TRBV7-8 to TRBJ1-4, with D perhaps matching TRBD1 (5 bases). Germline V gene lookup returns CDR1 SGHVS and CDR2 FQNEAQ. The V gene lost 0 bases and the J gene lost 3 bases, with 11 bases spanning the gap. The length of the CDR3 is 16 residues. This CDR3 is CASSLAYVGANEKLFF. DNA of the CDR3: TGTGCCAGCAGCTTAGCTTATGTAGGGGCTAATGAAAAACTGTTTTTT.

This chain links TRBV5-5 with TRBJ1-4; tentative D call: TRBD1 (6 bases). Germline V gene sequence: CDR1 SGHKS, CDR2 YYEKEE (reference sequence). CDR3 length: 16 amino acids. Trimming cost V 1 base and J 3 bases, with 13 bases left between them. The DNA for the CDR3 is TGTGCCAGCAGCTTGATTGGGGGGCCGGCTAATGAAAAACTGTTTTTT. This gives the protein CASSLIGGPANEKLFF.